These 5 T cell receptor beta chains originate from one sample sequenced in a study of blood T cells in healthy people across ages. Combining a sample-barcoded 5' primer with a J-beta primer mix, a second PCR ran for about 6 to 11 cycles. TCRdb used MiXCR to reprocess the 5' RACE reads, holding one entry per CDR3 protein. The sample consists of just over 1 million distinct CDR3 sequences, more than 35% of them appearing once. The sequenced sample was blood. The source of these receptors is a woman aged 60-70 years in good health.

The CDR3 spells CASIGGSDNEQFF. In nucleotides, the CDR3 is TGTGCCAGCATTGGCGGGAGCGACAATGAGCAGTTCTTC. This chain joins TRBV2 and TRBJ2-1, with 7 bases identical to TRBD2. This CDR3 comprises 13 residues. Germline CDR1 SNHLY, CDR2 FYNNEI. With 7 bases clipped from V and 5 bases from J, the junction kept 5 bases outside the gene matches.

The J gene is TRBJ1-4, the V gene TRBV10-3, with D perhaps matching TRBD1 (5 bases). V lost 0 bases, J lost 5 bases, and 10 bases lay in between. Germline values: CDR1 ENHRY, CDR2 SYGVKD. CDR3 length: 15 amino acids. The CDR3 reads CAISESWDLNEKLFF. CDR3 DNA: TGTGCCATCAGTGAGTCGTGGGACCTAAATGAAAAACTGTTTTTT.

This clonotype was found a few times. J is TRBJ2-7 and V is TRBV27, with TRBD2 matching 8 bases. In germline, CDR1 is MNHEY, CDR2 SMNVEV (reference sequence). Trimming at V came to 0 bases and at J to 0 bases, leaving 1 base not matched to a gene. CDR3 length: 15 residues. CDR3 residues: CASSLSSGASYEQYF. In DNA form, the CDR3 reads TGTGCCAGCAGTTTATCTAGCGGGGCCTCCTACGAGCAGTACTTC.

The chain couples TRBV7-8 to TRBJ2-7; the D is unclear. CDR3 length: 11 residues. The V gene's germline CDR1 is SGHVS and CDR2 FQNEAQ. Trimming took 5 bases from V and 8 from J, leaving 10 bases between them. In DNA form, the CDR3 reads TGTGCCAGCAGCGCGGACCCTAAGCAGTACTTC. This translates into CASSADPKQYF. Full variable domain (missing parts from reference TRBV7-8 and TRBJ2-7): GAGVSQSPRYKVAKRGQDVALRCDPISGHVSLFWYQQALGQGPEFLTYFQNEAQLDKSGLPSDRFFAERPEGSVSTLKIQRTQQEDSAVYLCASSADPKQYFGPGTRLTVT.

The V and J genes are TRBV5-1 and TRBJ1-4, with D possibly TRBD1 on 5 matching bases. V gave up 6 bases and J gave up 0 bases, with 12 bases separating them. CDR1 and CDR2 from the germline V gene are SGHRS and YFSETQ. The CDR3 consists of 15 residues. The CDR3 DNA reads TGCGCCAGCAACCCTACAGGTGCAACTAATGAAAAACTGTTTTTT. Protein product: CASNPTGATNEKLFF.